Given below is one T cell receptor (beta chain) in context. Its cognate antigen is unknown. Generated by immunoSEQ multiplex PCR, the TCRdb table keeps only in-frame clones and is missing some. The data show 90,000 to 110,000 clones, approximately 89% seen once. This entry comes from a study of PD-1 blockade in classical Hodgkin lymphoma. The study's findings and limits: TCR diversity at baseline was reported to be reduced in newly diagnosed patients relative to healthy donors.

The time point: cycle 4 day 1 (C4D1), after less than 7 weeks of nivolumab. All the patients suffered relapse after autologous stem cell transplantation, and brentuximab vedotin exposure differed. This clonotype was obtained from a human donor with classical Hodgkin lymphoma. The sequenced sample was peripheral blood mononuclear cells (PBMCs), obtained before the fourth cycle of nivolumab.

Here the CDR3 reads CASSSLGGASYEQYF. CDR3 bases: TGTGCCAGCAGTTCCCTCGGGGGGGCATCCTACGAGCAGTACTTC. The chain links TRBV6-5 to TRBJ2-7, with 8 bases matching TRBD2. V lost 4 bases and J lost 1; bases outside the gene matches: 6. The CDR3 totals 15 residues. Germline assignment: CDR1 MNHEY and CDR2 SVGAGI.